The 31 T cell receptor beta chains presented below share a single source sample, sequenced in a study of T cell changes during pregnancy in multiple sclerosis (dated by TCRdb to the late 2010s). Libraries were constructed by the immunoSEQ multiplex PCR assay. TCRdb's version of the immuneACCESS table is confined to in-frame rearrangements and falls short of the full clone set. An unresolved V gene accounts for under half of the shortfall where checked; the remainder is of unknown origin. Within this sample are about 52,000 clones, with approximately 92% of them counted one time only. Of the sample, roughly 0.71% is held by the ten largest clones. The starting material was CD4+ T cells from peripheral blood mononuclear cells, obtained in the third trimester of pregnancy. Source of these receptors: a female donor with multiple sclerosis, enrolled in a pregnancy study.

The chain employs TRBV5-3 and TRBJ1-5; D gene ambiguous. TRBV5-3 is labeled an ORF, and its function is uncertain. The CDR3 is 15 residues long. With 4 bases removed from V and 0 bases from J, the gap between germline ends came to 11 bases. The CDR3 reads CARSRSGHSNQPQHF. CDR3 DNA: TGTGCCAGAAGCCGAAGCGGGCATAGCAATCAGCCCCAGCATTTT.

V usage is TRBV15 and J usage is TRBJ1-2; possibly TRBD1 for D (5 bases). The CDR3 runs to 12 residues. From germline, CDR1 is LNHNV and CDR2 YYDKDF (reference sequence). The V end was cut by 5 bases, the J end by 7 bases, with 11 bases between. CDR3 in amino acids: CATSLGEGGYTF. The CDR3 nucleotides read TGTGCCACCAGCTTAGGGGAGGGTGGCTACACCTTC.

The chain uses TRBV5-5 and TRBJ1-5; 8 positions agree with TRBD1. Germline-derived CDR1 and CDR2 are SGHKS and YYEKEE (reference sequence). Trimming removed 3 bases from V and 7 bases from J; junction bases left unmatched: 6. The CDR3 is 14 residues long. Here the CDR3 reads CASSSDRAGQPQHF. The CDR3, as DNA: TGTGCCAGCAGCTCGGACAGGGCGGGACAGCCCCAGCATTTT.

The chain joins TRBV7-2 to TRBJ2-3; TRBD2 matches 11 bases. The CDR3 is 16 residues long. V trimming: 4 bases; J trimming: 7 bases; junction bases outside the gene matches: 10. Germline V CDR1 and CDR2: SGHTA, FQGNSA. The DNA for the CDR3 is TGTGCCAGCAGCTCCCAGGGGACTAGCGGACAAAATACGCAGTATTTT. Residues: CASSSQGTSGQNTQYF.

The chain recombines TRBV5-1 with TRBJ1-4, with 8 bases identical to TRBD1. The CDR3 spans 13 residues. V trimming: 5 bases; J trimming: 8 bases; junction bases outside the gene matches: 5. Germline V gene data show CDR1 as SGHRS and CDR2 as YFSETQ. The CDR3 DNA reads as TGCGCCAGCAGTGCCGGGACAGGAGAAAAACTGTTTTTT. The encoded protein is CASSAGTGEKLFF.

A few counts support this clone. The chain uses TRBV6-5 and TRBJ1-6; 7 positions match TRBD1. Per germline, CDR1 MNHEY and CDR2 SVGAGI. The CDR3 contains 15 residues. The V and J ends lost 11 bases and 10 bases, in that order; junction bases with no gene match: 17. CDR3 nucleotides: TGTGCCTCACGAGGGGGCGGACAGGCGATGTCACCCCTCCACTTT. It encodes CASRGGGQAMSPLHF.

As DNA, the CDR3 is TGTGCCAGCAGTGAAGGCTACAGCGGGGGACGCGTGACGCAGTATTTT. As protein: CASSEGYSGGRVTQYF. The chain joins TRBV6-1 to TRBJ2-3; 8 bases match TRBD2. V shed 1 base and J 9 bases; nucleotides not matched to a gene: 12. The length of the CDR3 is 16 residues. Germline CDR1 and CDR2: MNHNS and SASEGT.

The V and J genes are TRBV27 and TRBJ2-7; 8 bases fit TRBD1. This CDR3 is 14 amino acids long. J lost 2 bases, V lost 6 bases, and 6 bases had no gene match. The V gene's germline CDR1 is MNHEY and CDR2 SMNVEV (reference sequence). In DNA, the CDR3 is TGTGCCAGCAGGATCGGACAGGGACCCTACGAGCAGTACTTC. As protein: CASRIGQGPYEQYF.

The V gene is TRBV7-8, the J gene TRBJ2-7; TRBD2 agrees at 15 bases. The V gene end was trimmed by 5 bases and the J gene end by 0 bases; junction bases not matched to a gene: 2. Germline assignment: CDR1 SGHVS and CDR2 FQNEAQ. The CDR3 loop spans 16 amino acids. The chain's CDR3 is CASSRTSGGASYEQYF. The CDR3 DNA is TGTGCCAGCAGCCGGACTAGCGGGGGGGCCTCCTACGAGCAGTACTTC.

V is TRBV11-1 and J is TRBJ1-2, with D possibly being TRBD1 (5 bases). Deletions cut 5 bases from V and 5 bases from J, with 15 bases between. Germline values: CDR1 SGHAT, CDR2 FQDESV (reference sequence). The CDR3 contains 14 residues. The CDR3 coding sequence is TGTGCCAGCAGCATTCAGGCAGGGCCGTATGGCTACACCTTC. Residues: CASSIQAGPYGYTF. The full variable domain, in which reference TRBV11-1 and TRBJ1-2 provide the parts outside the CDR3, is EAEVAQSPRYKITEKSQAVAFWCDPISGHATLYWYRQILGQGPELLVQFQDESVVDDSQLPKDRFSAERLKGVDSTLKIQPAELGDSAMYLCASSIQAGPYGYTFGSGTRLTVV.

The chain carries TRBV2 and TRBJ2-2; 12 bases match TRBD2. CDR1 SNHLY and CDR2 FYNNEI come from the germline V gene. The length of the CDR3 is 15 residues. V shed 7 bases and J 5 bases; nucleotides not matched to a gene: 5. CDR3 amino acids: CASILTSGGTGELFF. The CDR3 DNA reads TGTGCCAGCATTCTCACTAGCGGGGGGACCGGGGAGCTGTTTTTT. Supplemented by reference TRBV2 and TRBJ2-2, the full variable domain reads EPEVTQTPSHQVTQMGQEVILRCVPISNHLYFYWYRQILGQKVEFLVSFYNNEISEKSEIFDDQFSVERPDGSNFTLKIRSTKLEDSAMYFCASILTSGGTGELFFGEGSRLTVL.

The chain couples TRBV4-1 to TRBJ1-2, with 7 bases that match TRBD1. The germline V gene encodes CDR1 MGHRA and CDR2 YSYEKL. Trimming took 4 bases from V and 4 from J; bases not matched to a gene: 6. This CDR3 spans 14 amino acids. The CDR3 DNA reads as TGCGCCAGCAGCCTTCAGACAGGGCCCTATGGCTACACCTTC. It specifies CASSLQTGPYGYTF.

Written as DNA, the CDR3 is TGTGCCAGCAGTTCGGCAGGGGGCTCTGATGGCTACACCTTC. The encoded protein is CASSSAGGSDGYTF. The chain uses TRBV27 and TRBJ1-2, with 8 bases identical to TRBD1. The germline CDR1 and CDR2 sequences are MNHEY and SMNVEV (reference sequence). J lost 6 bases, V lost 4 bases, and 7 bases had no gene match. This CDR3 has 14 amino acids.

The chain recombines TRBV2 with TRBJ1-5, with 7 bases that match TRBD1. The CDR3 is 13 amino acids. V was pared by 7 bases and J by 3 bases, with 3 bases of the junction left unmatched. Germline values: CDR1 SNHLY, CDR2 FYNNEI. The CDR3 loop is CASKGQANQPQHF. The CDR3 DNA sequence: TGTGCCAGCAAAGGACAGGCCAATCAGCCCCAGCATTTT.

This chain links TRBV2 with TRBJ2-4; 8 nucleotides line up with TRBD1. V dropped 9 bases and J dropped 0; count of bases not matched to a gene: 10. The CDR3 has 16 amino acids. Germline CDR1 and CDR2: SNHLY and FYNNEI. CDR3 DNA: TGTGCCAGTTCAGGGGGCGGAGAGGCAGCCAAAAACATTCAGTACTTC. It is translated as CASSGGGEAAKNIQYF.

V gene TRBV7-9 combines with J gene TRBJ1-2; 8 bases are a match to TRBD1. Per the germline V gene, CDR1 is SEHNR and CDR2 is FQNEAQ (reference sequence). V lost 5 bases and J lost 4; bases outside the gene matches: 3. The CDR3 spans 13 residues. The CDR3 here is CASSVQGVYGYTF. For the CDR3, the DNA is TGTGCCAGCAGCGTACAGGGGGTCTATGGCTACACCTTC.

The rearrangement joins TRBV29-1 to TRBJ1-2; D remains unclear. The germline V and J ends were trimmed by 6 bases and 8 bases, with 16 bases remaining between them. CDR3 length: 12 amino acids. Germline CDR1 is SQVTM and CDR2 is ANQGSEA. The CDR3 is CSVWTTEGGYTF. DNA for the CDR3: TGCAGCGTATGGACTACCGAAGGAGGCTACACCTTC.

The chain joins TRBV7-2 to TRBJ1-2; no reliable D call. The CDR3 covers 13 residues. CDR1 is SGHTA and CDR2 is FQGNSA in the germline V gene. V was shortened by 2 bases and J by 3 bases, with 7 bases between the two germline ends. CDR3 sequence reads: CASSLRGDYGYTF. The CDR3 DNA reads TGTGCCAGCAGCTTACGGGGAGACTATGGCTACACCTTC.

The chain recombines TRBV19 with TRBJ1-2, with a tentative D call TRBD1 (5 bases). Trimming cost V 7 bases and J 4 bases, with 10 bases left between them. From germline, CDR1 is LNHDA and CDR2 SQIVND (reference sequence). The CDR3 runs 12 residues. Here the CDR3 reads CASNMQGYGYTF. The CDR3 DNA is TGTGCCAGTAATATGCAGGGCTATGGCTACACCTTC.

The gene calls are TRBV7-9 and TRBJ2-7; a weak D match, TRBD1 (5 bases). Trimming pared 1 base from V and 0 bases from J, leaving 10 bases between. Looked up from germline, CDR1 is SEHNR and CDR2 is FQNEAQ (reference sequence). There are 15 residues in the CDR3. This chain's CDR3 is CASSLVQGISYEQYF. The DNA for the CDR3 is TGTGCCAGCAGCTTAGTTCAGGGAATCTCCTACGAGCAGTACTTC.

This clone appeared a single time. The chain has TRBV6-5 and TRBJ2-2, with TRBD2 as a possible D gene (5 bases). The CDR3 extends over 14 amino acids. Germline lookup yields CDR1 MNHEY and CDR2 SVGAGI. V was trimmed by 5 bases and J by 3 bases, leaving 10 bases between them. The CDR3 DNA reads as TGTGCCAGCAGTGAGGGCCACTACACCGGGGAGCTGTTTTTT. Amino acid sequence: CASSEGHYTGELFF.

This chain joins TRBV6-4 and TRBJ1-2; perhaps TRBD1 as D (6 bases). CDR3 length equals 13 residues. Trimming pared 8 bases from V and 8 bases from J, leaving 18 bases between. Germline V CDR1 and CDR2: MRHNA, SNTAGT. CDR3 sequence (DNA): TGTGCCAGCCTATTCTCAGGGGTGCCCGGCTACACCTTC. This encodes CASLFSGVPGYTF.

This clone was detected only once. This chain joins TRBV11-3 and TRBJ2-3; 7 nucleotides agree with TRBD2. The CDR3 is 13 residues long. Germline-derived CDR1 and CDR2 are SGHNT and YENEEA. V lost 5 bases and J lost 2; bases outside the gene matches: 1. The DNA of the CDR3 is TGTGCCAGCAGCGCGGGGGTCACAGATACGCAGTATTTT. Amino acids: CASSAGVTDTQYF.

The genes are TRBV6-6 and TRBJ2-1, with a weak D call TRBD2 (6 bases). Germline V lookup: CDR1 MNHNY, CDR2 SVGAGI (reference sequence). Trimming stripped 6 bases from V and 7 bases from J, with 13 bases between. The CDR3 covers 13 residues. CDR3 sequence: CASSYGGLNEQFF. As DNA, the CDR3 is TGTGCCAGCAGCTATGGGGGGTTGAATGAGCAGTTCTTC.

The chain couples TRBV2 to TRBJ1-4; 7 bases map to TRBD1. The CDR3 extends over 16 amino acids. Germline CDR1 and CDR2: SNHLY and FYNNEI. Unmatched junction bases numbered 10, after V lost 2 bases and J lost 7 bases. The CDR3 DNA is TGTGCCAGCAGTGAATCGACAGGGTCTGCGAGTGAAAAACTGTTTTTT. This encodes CASSESTGSASEKLFF.

The chain employs TRBV5-5 and TRBJ1-2, with a possible D match to TRBD1 (5 bases). Germline lookup yields CDR1 SGHKS and CDR2 YYEKEE (reference sequence). The CDR3 contains 20 residues. Trimming shortened V by 2 bases and J by 1 base, and 27 bases separated the two germline ends. CDR3 in DNA: TGTGCCAGCAGCTTCCGGGGGGTCGGGGGACGATTGGTCATTAACTATGGCTACACCTTC. Translating it yields CASSFRGVGGRLVINYGYTF.

CDR3 in DNA: TGTGCCAGCTCACCACCTTCGAGAGGGATGAACACTGAAGCTTTCTTT. Translation gives CASSPPSRGMNTEAFF. This chain uses TRBV18 with TRBJ1-1; D gene ambiguous. Germline-derived CDR1 and CDR2 are KGHSH and LQKENI. Trimming shortened V by 0 bases and J by 0 bases, and 11 bases separated the two germline ends. CDR3 length: 16 amino acids.

V gene TRBV30 combines with J gene TRBJ1-2; 9 bases map to TRBD1. Germline loops: CDR1 GTSNPN, CDR2 SVGIG (reference sequence). V lost 1 base to trimming and J lost 5 bases; unmatched junction nucleotides: 5. CDR3 length equals 14 residues. The CDR3: CAWSGGGTGYGYTF. As DNA, the CDR3 is TGTGCCTGGAGTGGGGGCGGGACAGGGTATGGCTACACCTTC.

The chain links TRBV7-6 to TRBJ1-5; 9 bases are a match to TRBD1. Per germline, CDR1 SGHVS and CDR2 FNYEAQ. The trim removed 1 base at V and 4 bases at J, leaving 5 bases unmatched. CDR3 length: 16 amino acids. CDR3 sequence: CASSLGGQGGNQPQHF. DNA for the CDR3: TGTGCCAGCAGCTTAGGGGGACAGGGTGGGAATCAGCCCCAGCATTTT.

The V and J genes are TRBV4-3 and TRBJ2-5, with D possibly being TRBD2 (5 bases). The germline V gene encodes CDR1 LGHNA and CDR2 YSLEER. V lost 4 bases and J 2 bases, leaving 14 bases between the germline ends. The CDR3 is 15 residues long. The CDR3 region is CASSRRSGGQETQYF. The CDR3 DNA reads TGCGCCAGCAGCCGAAGGAGTGGCGGGCAAGAGACCCAGTACTTC.

The chain is built from TRBV7-6 and TRBJ2-7; perhaps TRBD2 as D (5 bases). The V gene lost 1 base and the J gene lost 4 bases, with 8 bases spanning the gap. This CDR3 region has 13 residues. CDR1 is SGHVS, CDR2 FNYEAQ, per germline. The chain's CDR3 is CASSLGRNYEQYF. As DNA, the CDR3 is TGTGCCAGCAGCTTAGGGAGGAATTACGAGCAGTACTTC.